The 2 T cell receptor beta chains reported below all come from one sample, sequenced in a study of Ad26.COV2.S vaccination and SARS-CoV-2 variants. Clones were sequenced by immunoSEQ multiplex PCR, and TCRdb holds only the in-frame ones, with some missing. The repertoire consists of roughly 500,000 clones, with 87% occurring once and the leading ten covering 10% to 15%. Indicated treatment: around 19 received Ad26.COV2.S at low or high dose, single or two shots; about 5 received placebo; per-sample allocation not given. Samples were taken on day 63 after the first vaccine or placebo injection. Sequencing used peripheral blood, obtained in a trial of Ad26.COV2.S vaccine versus placebo. The source of these receptors is a person between 18 and 60 years old who received the Ad26.COV2.S COVID-19 vaccine or a placebo.

This sequence joins TRBV5-4 and TRBJ2-1; 8 bases align to TRBD2. This CDR3 spans 13 amino acids. V lost 6 bases, J lost 14 bases, and 13 bases stayed unmatched. CDR1 and CDR2 (germline): SGHNT, YYREEE (reference sequence). The CDR3 protein is CASKLSREGSEFF. In DNA, the CDR3 is TGTGCCAGCAAACTCAGCCGGGAGGGCTCGGAGTTCTTC.

The chain uses TRBV7-2 and TRBJ2-7; 16 bases agree with TRBD2. Germline V CDR1 and CDR2: SGHTA, FQGNSA. With 4 bases clipped from V and 1 base from J, the junction kept 7 bases outside the gene matches. The CDR3 runs to 18 residues. CDR3 in amino acids: CASSSGLAGGPISYEQYF. The CDR3 bases are TGTGCCAGCAGCTCGGGACTAGCGGGAGGGCCAATATCCTACGAGCAGTACTTC.